This entry features one T cell receptor beta chain sequence. Its antigen is as yet unknown. Unique molecular identifiers were incorporated when the TCRbeta library was constructed. Each CDR3 protein is one row after TCRdb ran MiXCR on the PCR reads. Of approximately 980,000 distinct CDR3 sequences in the sample, about 31% were seen once. The CDR3 has 17 amino acids. Trimming at V came to 6 bases and at J to 4 bases, leaving 15 bases not matched to a gene. Per germline, CDR1 DFQATT and CDR2 SNEGSKA (reference sequence). The data derive from a study of T-cell reconstitution after alpha-beta-depleted transplantation in children. Overall study findings and caveats: Most T-cell counts and diversity one year after the transplant came from T cells that were newly produced. The study traced high day-60 TCRbeta diversity in some patients to surviving recipient T cells and thymic progenitors.

This TCR came from a boy in the first two years of life who had a stem cell transplant for SCID, so the T cells may come from the graft donor. The V and J genes are TRBV20-1 and TRBJ2-5; 12 bases align to TRBD1. Specimen: PBMCs, mostly from graft donor cells, collected 360 days after TCRalphabeta/CD19-depleted stem cell transplant. The CDR3 loop reads CSALGRPGQGAGETQYF. CDR3 bases: TGCAGTGCCCTGGGCAGACCGGGACAGGGGGCGGGAGAGACCCAGTACTTC.